This passage covers 21 T cell receptor beta chains from one sample sequenced in a study of graft-versus-host responses after intestinal transplantation. Method: immunoSEQ multiplex PCR; TCRdb's copy keeps in-frame clones and lacks some. The sample contains about 89,000 clones, under 95% of which appear only once. No antigen has been identified for these receptors. Here the sequenced sample was unstimulated CD8+ T cells sorted from spleen or lymph node cells, taken before intestinal transplant. The origin of the receptors is a human donor who received an intestinal transplant.

V usage is TRBV6-1 and J usage is TRBJ2-1; 8 bases align to TRBD2. CDR3 length: 17 residues. The J segment lost 4 bases and the V segment lost 1 base, leaving 9 bases of the junction unmatched. CDR1 and CDR2 (germline): MNHNS, SASEGT. CDR3 protein: CASSEDLSGGNYNEQFF. DNA of the CDR3: TGTGCCAGCAGTGAAGATCTAAGCGGGGGCAATTACAATGAGCAGTTCTTC.

The chain has TRBV19 and TRBJ2-7, with 8 bases fitting TRBD2. The CDR3 covers 14 residues. Germline assignment: CDR1 LNHDA and CDR2 SQIVND (reference sequence). The trim removed 6 bases at V and 2 bases at J, leaving 6 bases unmatched. CDR3 region: CASSQVGGAYEQYF. Here the CDR3 DNA reads TGTGCCAGTAGCCAAGTCGGGGGGGCCTACGAGCAGTACTTC.

The genes are TRBV4-3 and TRBJ2-2, with a weak D call TRBD2 (6 bases). Germline lookup yields CDR1 LGHNA and CDR2 YSLEER. CDR3 length: 13 amino acids. The V gene lost 3 bases and the J gene lost 5 bases, with 7 bases spanning the gap. The CDR3 protein is CASSHGGTGELFF. The CDR3 bases are TGCGCCAGCAGCCATGGGGGGACCGGGGAGCTGTTTTTT.

V usage is TRBV19 and J usage is TRBJ1-2, with 9 bases fitting TRBD1. The trim removed 7 bases at V and 5 bases at J, leaving 8 bases unmatched. This CDR3 is built from 14 residues. Germline lookup yields CDR1 LNHDA and CDR2 SQIVND (reference sequence). In nucleotides, the CDR3 is TGTGCCAGTAATGACAGGGGGTACCCTTATGGCTACACCTTC. This codes for CASNDRGYPYGYTF.

The rearrangement uses TRBV27 and TRBJ2-5; 8 bases match TRBD2. The CDR3 sequence is 16 residues long. Trimming removed 4 bases from V and 4 bases from J; junction bases left unmatched: 11. The germline V gene has CDR1 MNHEY and CDR2 SMNVEV (reference sequence). CDR3 residues: CASSSLAGEWGETQYF. CDR3 sequence (DNA): TGTGCCAGCAGTTCCCTAGCGGGCGAATGGGGAGAGACCCAGTACTTC.

This chain uses TRBV2 with TRBJ1-5; D is perhaps TRBD1 (6 bases). CDR3 size: 13 residues. The V gene's germline CDR1 is SNHLY and CDR2 FYNNEI. V lost 2 bases to trimming and J lost 6 bases, with 8 bases between them. The CDR3 nucleotides read TGTGCCAGCAGTGAACAGGGGCGTCAGCCCCAGCATTTT. Encoded protein: CASSEQGRQPQHF.

The V and J genes are TRBV18 and TRBJ2-7, with 9 bases matching TRBD1. This CDR3 region has 15 residues. The V and J ends lost 6 bases and 6 bases, in that order; junction bases with no gene match: 12. Germline-derived CDR1 and CDR2 are KGHSH and LQKENI. This CDR3 is CASSQDPGQGSEQYF. In DNA, the CDR3 is TGTGCCAGCTCCCAAGACCCGGGACAGGGATCCGAGCAGTACTTC.

The chain uses TRBV4-1 and TRBJ1-2, with a weak D call TRBD1 (6 bases). CDR1 and CDR2 from the germline V gene are MGHRA and YSYEKL. Deletions cut 0 bases from V and 0 bases from J, with 11 bases between. This CDR3 spans 16 amino acids. CDR3 loop: CASSQDWGGSNYGYTF. In nucleotides, the CDR3 is TGCGCCAGCAGCCAAGATTGGGGGGGCTCTAACTATGGCTACACCTTC.

The chain employs TRBV19 and TRBJ1-1; D uncertain. CDR1 is LNHDA and CDR2 is SQIVND in the germline V gene (reference sequence). The V and J ends lost 7 bases and 1 base respectively, with 10 bases between them. The CDR3 is 13 residues long. The CDR3 here is CASNLQSNTEAFF. Written as DNA, the CDR3 is TGTGCCAGTAATCTACAGTCGAACACTGAAGCTTTCTTT.

This chain uses TRBV2 with TRBJ2-4, with 9 bases fitting TRBD2. There are 15 residues in the CDR3. V was pared by 7 bases and J by 5 bases, with 9 bases of the junction left unmatched. Germline-derived CDR1 and CDR2 are SNHLY and FYNNEI. The CDR3 DNA reads TGTGCCAGCATCTATGGGGCTAGCGGGGAAAACATTCAGTACTTC. It encodes CASIYGASGENIQYF.

The chain has TRBV11-2 and TRBJ2-7; D remains unclear. CDR1 and CDR2 from the germline V gene are SGHAT and FQNNGV. Between the trimmed V and J ends, which lost 5 bases and 5 bases, there was a span of 10 bases. The CDR3 has 12 amino acids. CDR3 DNA: TGTGCCAGCAGCCTAACGAAAAACGAGCAGTACTTC. Its translation is CASSLTKNEQYF.

The V gene is TRBV5-1, the J gene TRBJ2-2, with 8 bases matching TRBD1. Per the germline V gene, CDR1 is SGHRS and CDR2 is YFSETQ. CDR3 length equals 17 residues. V trimming: 0 bases; J trimming: 4 bases; junction bases outside the gene matches: 8. The CDR3 bases are TGCGCCAGCAGCTTGGCCGGGACAGGTGATGGCACCGGGGAGCTGTTTTTT. Its translation: CASSLAGTGDGTGELFF.

V and J are TRBV4-1 and TRBJ2-1; 7 bases line up with TRBD1. The CDR3 extends over 21 amino acids. Germline CDR1 MGHRA, CDR2 YSYEKL. V was pared by 1 base and J by 4 bases, with 22 bases of the junction left unmatched. The CDR3 sequence is CASSQVKYSRDSFLYYNEQFF. As DNA, the CDR3 is TGCGCCAGCAGCCAAGTAAAGTATAGTCGGGACAGTTTCCTCTATTACAATGAGCAGTTCTTC.

The chain carries TRBV27 and TRBJ2-1, with 7 nucleotides matching TRBD2. Trimming removed 7 bases from V and 5 bases from J; junction bases left unmatched: 14. This CDR3 region has 16 residues. The V gene's germline CDR1 is MNHEY and CDR2 SMNVEV (reference sequence). DNA for the CDR3: TGTGCCAGCACAAAAAGGTATAGGACTAGAGACAATGAGCAGTTCTTC. It is translated as CASTKRYRTRDNEQFF.

The CDR3 here is CASSHPTRADTQYF. The CDR3 bases are TGCGCCAGCAGCCACCCCACTAGAGCCGATACGCAGTATTTT. The J gene is TRBJ2-3, the V gene TRBV4-1, with D perhaps matching TRBD2 (5 bases). The CDR3 length is 14 residues. Trimming cost V 3 bases and J 6 bases, with 13 bases left between them. In germline, CDR1 is MGHRA, CDR2 YSYEKL.

This clone has a single count. V gene TRBV30 combines with J gene TRBJ2-5; weak D call: TRBD2 (6 bases). Germline CDR1 GTSNPN, CDR2 SVGIG (reference sequence). The CDR3 is 15 residues long. V lost 3 bases, J lost 5 bases, and 19 bases lay in between. Here the CDR3 reads CAWSPRDSLGETQYF. CDR3 nucleotides: TGTGCCTGGAGCCCTCGGGACTCGTTGGGGGAGACCCAGTACTTC.

CDR3 bases: TGTGCCAGCAGCGTATTAGGGGGAACATCTGCGACGGACACCATATATTTT. Amino acids: CASSVLGGTSATDTIYF. The chain has TRBV9 and TRBJ1-3, with a weak D call TRBD1 (6 bases). CDR1 and CDR2 from the germline V gene are SGDLS and YYNGEE. The length of the CDR3 is 17 residues. V lost 1 base to trimming and J lost 8 bases, with 22 bases between them.

V gene TRBV29-1 combines with J gene TRBJ1-1; TRBD1 is a possible D gene (5 bases). This CDR3 is built from 13 residues. Deletions cut 4 bases from V and 4 bases from J, with 13 bases between. Germline CDR1 SQVTM, CDR2 ANQGSEA. CDR3 loop: CSVVPGEGTEAFF. DNA of the CDR3: TGCAGCGTTGTTCCGGGGGAGGGCACTGAAGCTTTCTTT. The entire variable domain, with the rest obtained from reference TRBV29-1 and TRBJ1-1, is as follows: SAVISQKPSRDICQRGTSLTIQCQVDSQVTMMFWYRQQPGQSLTLIATANQGSEATYESGFVIDKFPISRPNLTFSTLTVSNMSPEDSSIYLCSVVPGEGTEAFFGQGTRLTVV.

J is TRBJ1-1 and V is TRBV9, with unresolved D. The CDR3 loop spans 15 amino acids. Germline CDR1 and CDR2: SGDLS and YYNGEE. The germline V and J ends were trimmed by 0 bases and 0 bases, with 9 bases remaining between them. The CDR3 sequence is CASSVVGDVNTEAFF. CDR3 in DNA: TGTGCCAGCAGCGTAGTCGGGGATGTGAACACTGAAGCTTTCTTT. Full variable domain (rest looked up from reference TRBV9 and TRBJ1-1): DSGVTQTPKHLITATGQRVTLRCSPRSGDLSVYWYQQSLDQGLQFLIQYYNGEERAKGNILERFSAQQFPDLHSELNLSSLELGDSALYFCASSVVGDVNTEAFFGQGTRLTVV.

The rearrangement joins TRBV13 to TRBJ2-1, with 10 bases aligning to TRBD2. The germline gives CDR1 PRHDT, CDR2 FYEKMQ (reference sequence). J was trimmed by 8 bases and V by 2 bases; bases with no gene match: 6. The CDR3 loop spans 15 amino acids. DNA for the CDR3: TGTGCCAGCAGCTTAATTAGCGGGGGGCGCTATGAGCAGTTCTTC. Residues: CASSLISGGRYEQFF.

The rearrangement uses TRBV6-5 and TRBJ2-2; 11 bases line up with TRBD1. Per germline, CDR1 MNHEY and CDR2 SVGAGI. The V gene end was trimmed by 8 bases and the J gene end by 6 bases; junction bases not matched to a gene: 8. CDR3 length: 15 residues. The CDR3 loop reads CASRGRDRGSGELFF. CDR3 sequence (DNA): TGTGCCAGCCGGGGTCGGGACAGGGGGTCCGGGGAGCTGTTTTTT.